Presented here are 7 T cell receptor beta chains from one specimen sequenced in a study of T cells in localized non-small cell lung cancer. Some clones are missing from TCRdb's copy, which holds only in-frame ones; the method was immunoSEQ multiplex PCR. The table shows 45,000 to 60,000 clones, with 86% occurring only once. The source was PBMCs, collected before any cancer treatment. The receptor set was obtained from a man aged 40 to 70 with stage II lung adenocarcinoma.

This rearrangement joins TRBV5-4 to TRBJ2-3; no definite D call. The CDR3 runs 14 residues. The germline CDR1 and CDR2 sequences are SGHNT and YYREEE (reference sequence). Trimming cost V 2 bases and J 2 bases, with 9 bases left between them. The chain's CDR3 is CASSFGPFTDTQYF. CDR3 bases: TGTGCCAGCAGCTTTGGGCCATTCACAGATACGCAGTATTTT.

J is TRBJ2-3 and V is TRBV6-5; D call uncertain. Germline loops: CDR1 MNHEY, CDR2 SVGAGI. CDR3 length: 15 residues. V was clipped by 2 bases and J by 1 base, with 10 bases between them. CDR3 coding DNA: TGTGCCAGCAGTTACGGGGTTTCTGGCACAGATACGCAGTATTTT. This encodes CASSYGVSGTDTQYF.

The chain uses TRBV19 and TRBJ1-1; 7 positions match TRBD1. With 8 bases clipped from V and 4 bases from J, the junction kept 7 bases outside the gene matches. Per germline, CDR1 LNHDA and CDR2 SQIVND (reference sequence). The CDR3 consists of 13 residues. The CDR3 DNA reads TGTGCCAGTTTTGACAGGGTAGGCACTGAAGCTTTCTTT. Its translation is CASFDRVGTEAFF.

The chain couples TRBV2 to TRBJ1-4, with D maybe TRBD1 (5 bases). Trimming took 5 bases from V and 8 from J, leaving 12 bases between them. CDR3 length: 13 amino acids. Germline V gene lookup returns CDR1 SNHLY and CDR2 FYNNEI. CDR3 in amino acids: CASSLQVTEKLFF. The DNA for the CDR3 is TGTGCCAGCAGTTTACAGGTTACAGAAAAACTGTTTTTT.

The J gene is TRBJ2-5, the V gene TRBV10-2, with D perhaps TRBD2 (6 bases). The germline V and J ends were trimmed by 3 bases and 2 bases, with 16 bases remaining between them. The CDR3 extends over 16 amino acids. Germline CDR1 and CDR2: WSHSY and SAAADI. Written as DNA, the CDR3 is TGCGCCAGCAGTGACTTGGCTAGCGCCCGACAAGAGACCCAGTACTTC. Its translation is CASSDLASARQETQYF.

The rearrangement links TRBV7-8 to TRBJ1-1, with 8 bases aligning to TRBD1. Germline V gene lookup returns CDR1 SGHVS and CDR2 FQNEAQ. The ends lost 6 bases at V and 3 bases at J; junction bases unmatched: 12. This CDR3 contains 16 residues. The CDR3 loop is CASSHTGTGLHTEAFF. CDR3 nucleotides: TGTGCCAGCAGTCATACCGGGACAGGACTACACACTGAAGCTTTCTTT.

This chain uses TRBV6-5 with TRBJ1-6; 7 bases align to TRBD1. The CDR3 runs to 14 residues. Germline loops: CDR1 MNHEY, CDR2 SVGAGI. V trimming: 1 base; J trimming: 10 bases; junction bases outside the gene matches: 4. The CDR3 spells CASSYLLQGSPLHF. In DNA, the CDR3 is TGTGCCAGCAGTTACTTACTACAGGGGTCACCCCTCCACTTT.